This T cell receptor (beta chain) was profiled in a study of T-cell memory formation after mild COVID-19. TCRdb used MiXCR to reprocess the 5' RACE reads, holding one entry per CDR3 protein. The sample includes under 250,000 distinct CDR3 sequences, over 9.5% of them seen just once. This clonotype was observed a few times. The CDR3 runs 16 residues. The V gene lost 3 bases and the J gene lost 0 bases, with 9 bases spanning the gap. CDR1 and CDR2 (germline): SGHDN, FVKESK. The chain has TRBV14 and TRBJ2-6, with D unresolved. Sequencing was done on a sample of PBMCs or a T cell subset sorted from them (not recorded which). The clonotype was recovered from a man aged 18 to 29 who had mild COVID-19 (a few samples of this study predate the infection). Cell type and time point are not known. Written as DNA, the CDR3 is TGTGCCAGCAGCCAGGTGGACCTCTCTGGGGCCAACGTCCTGACTTTC. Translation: CASSQVDLSGANVLTF.